Following are 20 T cell receptor beta chains from one sample sequenced in a study of blood T cell repertoires in COVID-19. Produced via immunoSEQ multiplex PCR; TCRdb's table is partial and in-frame only. The repertoire holds some 350,000 clones, around 90% seen once, with around 7% in the top ten. Sequencing was performed on peripheral blood. The receptors here all came from a man between 18 and 35 years old with active or convalescent COVID-19.

CDR3 sequence (DNA): TGTGCCAGCAGTTTAGGACAGGGAAAAATCACCGGGGAGCTGTTTTTT. This gives the protein CASSLGQGKITGELFF. This sequence joins TRBV27 and TRBJ2-2; 8 bases map to TRBD1. Trimming removed 2 bases from V and 4 bases from J; junction bases left unmatched: 6. Germline CDR1 reads MNHEY; CDR2 reads SMNVEV (reference sequence). This CDR3 region has 16 residues.

This chain joins TRBV11-3 and TRBJ2-2; a weak D match, TRBD2 (5 bases). The CDR3 has 13 amino acids. Trimming took 7 bases from V and 5 from J, leaving 11 bases between them. Looked up from germline, CDR1 is SGHNT and CDR2 is YENEEA. The CDR3 sequence: CASTPGDTGELFF. The CDR3 nucleotides read TGTGCCAGCACCCCCGGGGATACCGGGGAGCTGTTTTTT.

This clone was detected only a few times. The CDR3 loop reads CASSLFEGKLFF. The CDR3 DNA is TGTGCCAGCAGCTTATTTGAGGGAAAACTGTTTTTT. The chain combines TRBV11-2 with TRBJ1-4; D is unclear. The V end was cut by 2 bases, the J end by 10 bases, with 8 bases between. The CDR3 is made up of 12 amino acids. Germline CDR1 SGHAT, CDR2 FQNNGV.

Concerning this clone: Additional DNA sequences in this sample encode the identical CDR3. The V gene is TRBV28, the J gene TRBJ1-1, with D perhaps matching TRBD1 (6 bases). The CDR3 extends over 13 amino acids. Trimming left V 1 base short and J 3 bases short, with 6 bases between. Germline-derived CDR1 and CDR2 are MDHEN and SYDVKM. As DNA, the CDR3 is TGTGCCAGCAGTTTATACAGGGACACTGAAGCTTTCTTT. Amino acids: CASSLYRDTEAFF.

The chain has TRBV19 and TRBJ2-7; D gene ambiguous. In germline, CDR1 is LNHDA, CDR2 SQIVND (reference sequence). The CDR3 runs 14 residues. The V end lost 10 bases, the J end lost 0 bases, and 16 bases lay between the germline ends. CDR3 amino acids: CATPPAESSYEQYF. In nucleotides, the CDR3 is TGTGCCACCCCCCCCGCGGAGAGCTCCTACGAGCAGTACTTC. Complete variable domain (other parts from reference TRBV19 and TRBJ2-7): DGGITQSPKYLFRKEGQNVTLSCEQNLNHDAMYWYRQDPGQGLRLIYYSQIVNDFQKGDIAEGYSVSREKKESFPLTVTSAQKNPTAFYLCATPPAESSYEQYFGPGTRLTVT.

V gene TRBV5-1 combines with J gene TRBJ2-2; a weak D match, TRBD2 (6 bases). The CDR3 totals 16 residues. Germline lookup yields CDR1 SGHRS and CDR2 YFSETQ. V lost 4 bases and J 7 bases, leaving 20 bases between the germline ends. DNA of the CDR3: TGCGCCAGCAGCCGTAACAATTTCCAGCGGGTCGGGGAGCTGTTTTTT. This translates into CASSRNNFQRVGELFF.

Here the CDR3 DNA reads TGTGCCAGCAGATCCACAGGGTTCACTGAAGCTTTCTTT. As protein: CASRSTGFTEAFF. The J gene is TRBJ1-1, the V gene TRBV11-1, with a tentative D call TRBD1 (6 bases). The CDR3 runs 13 residues. Trimming removed 6 bases at V and 4 bases at J, with 12 bases between. The germline V gene has CDR1 SGHAT and CDR2 FQDESV (reference sequence).

V and J are TRBV7-2 and TRBJ2-3; D is ambiguous. This CDR3 comprises 16 residues. The V gene's germline CDR1 is SGHTA and CDR2 FQGNSA. Trimming left V 6 bases short and J 1 base short, with 17 bases between. CDR3 amino acids: CASSSDRPGGTDTQYF. CDR3 sequence (DNA): TGTGCCAGCAGTTCGGATAGACCAGGCGGCACAGATACGCAGTATTTT.

The chain joins TRBV29-1 to TRBJ1-2; D is undetermined. Between the trimmed V and J ends, which lost 8 bases and 0 bases, there was a span of 16 bases. CDR1 is SQVTM and CDR2 is ANQGSEA in the germline V gene. The CDR3 loop spans 14 amino acids. CDR3 loop: CSTPSTGTNYGYTF. In DNA, the CDR3 is TGCAGCACCCCGTCCACGGGAACTAACTATGGCTACACCTTC.

Here the CDR3 DNA reads TGTGCCAGCAGACCCGGGACTAGCGGGATGACCCATGAGCAGTTCTTC. Translating gives CASRPGTSGMTHEQFF. The chain has TRBV7-9 and TRBJ2-1, with 13 nucleotides matching TRBD2. This CDR3 has 16 amino acids. V trimming: 6 bases; J trimming: 8 bases; junction bases outside the gene matches: 10. Germline V gene lookup returns CDR1 SEHNR and CDR2 FQNEAQ (reference sequence).

This clone was seen only a few times. V gene TRBV4-3 combines with J gene TRBJ1-2; the match to TRBD1 covers 9 bases. There are 15 residues in the CDR3. CDR1 is LGHNA, CDR2 YSLEER, per germline. Unmatched junction bases numbered 6, after V lost 1 base and J lost 6 bases. CDR3 amino acids: CASSQGVGQGHGYTF. The CDR3 DNA is TGCGCCAGCAGCCAAGGGGTGGGACAGGGACATGGCTACACCTTC.

In its sample, this clone was seen once. The chain recombines TRBV24-1 with TRBJ2-1; the match to TRBD2 covers 7 bases. This CDR3 has 15 amino acids. CDR1 KGHDR and CDR2 SFDVKD come from the germline V gene. V shed 3 bases and J 1 base; nucleotides not matched to a gene: 2. CDR3 DNA sequence: TGTGCCACCAGTGATAGGACTAGGTCCTACAATGAGCAGTTCTTC. It codes for CATSDRTRSYNEQFF.

Only a few counts were recorded for this clone. J is TRBJ1-2 and V is TRBV6-5; D may be TRBD1 (6 bases). Germline CDR1 reads MNHEY; CDR2 reads SVGAGI. Trimming shortened V by 1 base and J by 5 bases, and 14 bases separated the two germline ends. There are 15 residues in the CDR3. The CDR3: CASSYYRSTGYGYTF. The CDR3 bases are TGTGCCAGCAGTTACTACAGAAGTACAGGGTATGGCTACACCTTC.

The V call is TRBV12-1, the J call TRBJ1-1; TRBD1 is the table's D call and was not checked against the DNA. TRBV12-1 is tagged as a pseudogene. The CDR3 totals 16 residues. The CDR3 reads CASSFESGQGNTEAFF. The CDR3 DNA reads TGTGCCAGCAGCTTTGAGTCGGGACAGGGGAACACTGAAGCTTTCTTT.

This clone was picked up one time. The J gene is TRBJ2-2, the V gene TRBV18; D ambiguous. CDR1 is KGHSH, CDR2 LQKENI, per germline. V shed 3 bases and J shed 0 bases, with 11 bases lying between them. The CDR3 runs 16 residues. This CDR3 is CASSPSLSPNTGELFF. CDR3 coding DNA: TGTGCCAGCTCACCCTCCCTTTCTCCGAACACCGGGGAGCTGTTTTTT.

The V and J genes are TRBV11-2 and TRBJ1-1; no firm D call. Trimming took 5 bases from V and 0 from J, leaving 16 bases between them. Looked up from germline, CDR1 is SGHAT and CDR2 is FQNNGV. The CDR3 consists of 16 residues. The CDR3 coding sequence is TGTGCCAGCAGCCGGTGGGGAGGGCAGTTGAACACTGAAGCTTTCTTT. Its protein product is CASSRWGGQLNTEAFF.

This clone was detected a few times. The chain has TRBV10-3 and TRBJ1-2; D perhaps matches TRBD1 (5 bases). CDR3 length: 13 residues. V lost 8 bases and J lost 4, with 14 bases in between. Germline-derived CDR1 and CDR2 are ENHRY and SYGVKD. This CDR3 is CAIGGGEGYGYTF. For the CDR3, the DNA is TGTGCCATCGGTGGGGGAGAGGGCTATGGCTACACCTTC.

This rearrangement joins TRBV12-5 to TRBJ1-1; tentatively, D is TRBD1 (5 bases). The germline CDR1 and CDR2 sequences are LGHNT and FRNRAP. V gave up 5 bases and J gave up 4 bases, with 8 bases separating them. The length of the CDR3 is 12 residues. CDR3 amino acids: CASGGGTTEAFF. The DNA for the CDR3 is TGTGCTAGTGGTGGAGGGACCACTGAAGCTTTCTTT.

The J gene is TRBJ2-7, the V gene TRBV9; a weak D match, TRBD1 (6 bases). Germline V lookup: CDR1 SGDLS, CDR2 YYNGEE. V was shortened by 7 bases and J by 5 bases, with 22 bases between the two germline ends. CDR3 length equals 15 residues. The CDR3 is CASAPTPQGWDEQYF. Here the CDR3 DNA reads TGTGCCAGCGCCCCCACCCCACAGGGTTGGGACGAGCAGTACTTC.

This clone was observed a few times. The chain couples TRBV5-4 to TRBJ2-7, with a possible D match to TRBD1 (7 bases). V was shortened by 0 bases and J by 5 bases, with 15 bases between the two germline ends. Germline CDR1 SGHNT, CDR2 YYREEE (reference sequence). This CDR3 contains 15 residues. The CDR3 DNA is TGTGCCAGCAGCTTGGGGCAGGGGGGCGAGGACGAGCAGTACTTC. Translating it yields CASSLGQGGEDEQYF.